The entry below gives a single T cell receptor beta chain sequence along with its context. What it binds is not known. This specimen comes from a study of OX40 agonist ivuxolimab in advanced cancers. Study findings and constraints: Average numbers of expanded clones were greater in CD8+ T cells than in CD4+. Patients who responded partially at 0.1-3.0 mg/kg showed clonal expansion ranking among the lowest.

V was cut by 3 bases and J by 10 bases, with 7 bases left in between. The CDR3 loop spans 12 amino acids. Germline V CDR1 and CDR2: MDHEN, SYDVKM. Using immunoSEQ multiplex PCR, the repertoire was profiled, and TCRdb retains in-frame clones only, with some absent. The table shows 49,000 or so clones, with approximately 91% occurring only once. The TCR was taken from an adult with an advanced solid tumor such as melanoma, head and neck, liver or kidney cancer. The chain combines TRBV28 with TRBJ1-6; a weak D match, TRBD1 (5 bases). The sample here was CD4+ or CD8+ T cells sorted from blood, taken in a trial of the OX40 agonist ivuxolimab. The CDR3 sequence is CASSLKGSPLHF. As DNA, the CDR3 is TGTGCCAGCAGTTTGAAGGGGTCACCCCTCCACTTT.